The sample holds many counts of the clone carrying this T cell receptor beta chain. The antigen is undetermined. Amplified TCR beta CDR3 regions derived from RNA transcripts. Carried out on the TCR CDR3, a first-round RT-PCR used the HTBI primer set. TCRdb independently ran MiXCR on the multiplex PCR reads; one entry per CDR3 protein. The profile covers 500,000 to 800,000 distinct CDR3 sequences, with around 13% appearing a single time and around 12% taken by the ten largest. This entry belongs to a study of T cells in Graves' hyperthyroidism and ophthalmopathy. General study points: A 13 V-J model separated ophthalmopathy from stable hyperthyroidism.

CDR3 length: 16 amino acids. Germline CDR1 SEHNR, CDR2 FQNEAQ (reference sequence). J lost 10 bases, V lost 4 bases, and 9 bases had no gene match. The sample taken for sequencing was blood. The chain uses TRBV7-9 and TRBJ2-1, with 14 bases matching TRBD2. This clonotype was obtained from a woman aged 50 to 60 with Graves' ophthalmopathy. In DNA, the CDR3 is TGTGCCAGCAGCTGGACTAGCGGGAGGCTTTCGGGGGAGCAGTTCTTC. This encodes CASSWTSGRLSGEQFF. The complete variable domain, with remaining parts taken from reference TRBV7-9 and TRBJ2-1, reads DTGVSQNPRHKITKRGQNVTFRCDPISEHNRLYWYRQTLGQGPEFLTYFQNEAQLEKSRLLSDRFSAERPKGSFSTLEIQRTEQGDSAMYLCASSWTSGRLSGEQFFGPGTRLTVL.